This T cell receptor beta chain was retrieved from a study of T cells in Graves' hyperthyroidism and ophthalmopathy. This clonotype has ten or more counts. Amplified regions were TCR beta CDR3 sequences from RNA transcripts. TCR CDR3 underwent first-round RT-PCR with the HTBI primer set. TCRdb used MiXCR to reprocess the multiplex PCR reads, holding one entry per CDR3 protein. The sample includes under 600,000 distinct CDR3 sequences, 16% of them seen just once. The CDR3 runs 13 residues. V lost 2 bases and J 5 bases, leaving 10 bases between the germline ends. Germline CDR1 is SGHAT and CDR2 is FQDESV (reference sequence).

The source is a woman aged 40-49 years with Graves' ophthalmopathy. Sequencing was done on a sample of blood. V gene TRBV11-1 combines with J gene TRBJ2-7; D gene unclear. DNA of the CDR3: TGTGCCAGCAGCTTACTTGCGGCCCACGAGCAGTACTTC. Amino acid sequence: CASSLLAAHEQYF.